The 8 T cell receptor beta chains below come from one sample, sequenced in a study of blood T cells in healthy people across ages. Primers used in a second PCR of roughly 7 to 11 cycles were a sample-barcoded 5' primer and a J-beta primer mix. Using its own MiXCR run on the 5' RACE reads, TCRdb lists one record per CDR3 protein. Among approximately 1.5 million distinct CDR3 sequences listed, roughly 43% were seen once. The sequenced material came from blood. These receptors were collected from a woman aged 18-30 years in good health.

This clonotype was seen ten or more times. The chain uses TRBV28 and TRBJ2-7; TRBD1 might be the D (5 bases). The CDR3 has 16 amino acids. Deletions cut 6 bases from V and 0 bases from J, with 18 bases between. Germline CDR1 reads MDHEN; CDR2 reads SYDVKM. The CDR3 region has the DNA TGTGCCAGCAGCAACCTTTTGGGGCGCCTCTCCTACGAGCAGTACTTC. It is translated as CASSNLLGRLSYEQYF.

The CDR3 here is CASSPVGFEAFF. The CDR3 DNA follows: TGTGCCAGCAGCCCCGTAGGGTTTGAAGCTTTCTTT. V usage is TRBV7-8 and J usage is TRBJ1-1; D unresolved. The V gene's germline CDR1 is SGHVS and CDR2 FQNEAQ. The CDR3 runs to 12 residues. The V gene lost 5 bases and the J gene lost 7 bases, with 11 bases spanning the gap.

The rearrangement joins TRBV12-3 or TRBV12-4 to TRBJ2-2, with a weak D call TRBD1 (7 bases). Between the trimmed V and J ends, which lost 5 bases and 1 base, there was a span of 11 bases. CDR3 length: 15 residues. DNA of the CDR3: TGTGCCAGCAGTCGCGGGACAGAGAACACCGGGGAGCTGTTTTTT. It codes for CASSRGTENTGELFF.

The chain uses TRBV7-6 and TRBJ1-1, with D uncertain. V lost 5 bases, J lost 5 bases, and 15 bases lay in between. Germline assignment: CDR1 SGHVS and CDR2 FNYEAQ. The CDR3 totals 14 residues. The CDR3 spells CASSPFGQDTEAFF. The DNA for the CDR3 is TGTGCCAGCAGCCCATTCGGGCAGGATACTGAAGCTTTCTTT.

CDR3 region: CATSPTNLNYGYTF. In DNA, the CDR3 is TGTGCCACCAGTCCGACAAACCTCAACTATGGCTACACCTTC. This chain uses TRBV24-1 with TRBJ1-2, with D hard to call. V dropped 6 bases and J dropped 2 bases, with 12 bases sitting between them. CDR1 and CDR2 (germline): KGHDR, SFDVKD. The CDR3 runs 14 residues.

This clonotype was counted between two and nine times. The chain links TRBV20-1 to TRBJ2-7; 8 bases are shared with TRBD1. V was pared by 0 bases and J by 4 bases, with 5 bases of the junction left unmatched. Germline V gives CDR1 DFQATT, CDR2 SNEGSKA (reference sequence). The CDR3 totals 14 residues. This CDR3 is CSAREGTGAYEQYF. The CDR3 DNA follows: TGCAGTGCTAGAGAAGGGACAGGAGCTTACGAGCAGTACTTC.

This clonotype was seen many times. This chain connects TRBV5-1 to TRBJ1-2; the D gene is possibly TRBD1 (5 bases). The CDR3 runs to 14 residues. Germline lookup yields CDR1 SGHRS and CDR2 YFSETQ. Trimming left V 1 base short and J 6 bases short, with 13 bases between. CDR3 DNA: TGCGCCAGCAGCTTGAGGCCCGGGACGGATGGCTACACCTTC. Amino acids: CASSLRPGTDGYTF.

V usage is TRBV7-2 and J usage is TRBJ1-4, with D perhaps TRBD1 (5 bases). Trimming left V 5 bases short and J 6 bases short, with 19 bases between. The CDR3 is 16 amino acids. The germline gives CDR1 SGHTA, CDR2 FQGNSA. CDR3 DNA sequence: TGTGCCAGCAGCCCCCCTGAGGCAGGGAAGGATGAAAAACTGTTTTTT. As protein: CASSPPEAGKDEKLFF. Full variable domain (rest looked up from reference TRBV7-2 and TRBJ1-4): GAGVSQSPSNKVTEKGKDVELRCDPISGHTALYWYRQSLGQGLEFLIYFQGNSAPDKSGLPSDRFSAERTGGSVSTLTIQRTQQEDSAVYLCASSPPEAGKDEKLFFGSGTQLSVL.